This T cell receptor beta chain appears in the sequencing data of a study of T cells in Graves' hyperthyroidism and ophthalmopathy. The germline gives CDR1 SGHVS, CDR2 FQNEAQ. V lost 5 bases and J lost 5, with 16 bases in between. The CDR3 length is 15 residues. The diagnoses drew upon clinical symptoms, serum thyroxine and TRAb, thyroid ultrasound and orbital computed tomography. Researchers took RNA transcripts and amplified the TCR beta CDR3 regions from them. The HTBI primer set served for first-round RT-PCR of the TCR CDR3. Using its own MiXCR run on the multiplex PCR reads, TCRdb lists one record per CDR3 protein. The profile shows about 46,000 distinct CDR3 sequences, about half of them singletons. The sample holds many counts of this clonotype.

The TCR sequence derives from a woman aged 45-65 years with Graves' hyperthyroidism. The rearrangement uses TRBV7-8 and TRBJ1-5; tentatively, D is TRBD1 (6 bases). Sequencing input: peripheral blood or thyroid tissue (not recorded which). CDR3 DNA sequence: TGTGCCAGCAGCCCGACCGGGGGCGGACATCAGCCCCAGCATTTT. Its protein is CASSPTGGGHQPQHF.